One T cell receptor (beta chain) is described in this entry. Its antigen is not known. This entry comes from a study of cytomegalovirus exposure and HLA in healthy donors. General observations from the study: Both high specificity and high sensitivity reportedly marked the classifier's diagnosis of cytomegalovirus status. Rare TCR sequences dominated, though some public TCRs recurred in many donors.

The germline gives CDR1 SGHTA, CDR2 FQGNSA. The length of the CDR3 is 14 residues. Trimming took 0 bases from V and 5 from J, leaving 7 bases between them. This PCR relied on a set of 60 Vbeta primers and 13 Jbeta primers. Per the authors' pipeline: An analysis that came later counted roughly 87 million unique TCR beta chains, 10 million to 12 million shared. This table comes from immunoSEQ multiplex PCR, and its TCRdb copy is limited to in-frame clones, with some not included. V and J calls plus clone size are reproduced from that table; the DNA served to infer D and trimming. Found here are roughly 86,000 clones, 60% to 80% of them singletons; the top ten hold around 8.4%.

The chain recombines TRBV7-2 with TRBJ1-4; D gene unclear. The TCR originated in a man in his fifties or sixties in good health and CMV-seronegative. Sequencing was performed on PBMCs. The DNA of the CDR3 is TGTGCCAGCAGCTTAGCCCGGGAGAATGAAAAACTGTTTTTT. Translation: CASSLARENEKLFF.